This TCR beta chain is drawn from a study of control samples from healthy donors and cancer patients. The assay was immunoSEQ multiplex PCR, and TCRdb's table has in-frame clones only and misses some. Counted here are some 22,000 clones, approximately 85% occurring once; the ten biggest clones make up roughly 40%. The CDR3 runs to 15 residues. Germline V gene sequence: CDR1 MDHEN, CDR2 SYDVKM. V was clipped by 5 bases and J by 0 bases, with 8 bases between them. The chain links TRBV28 to TRBJ2-6; possible D gene TRBD2, 6 bases. The source is a man between 60 and 75 years old with head and neck cancer. Sequenced material: PBMCs. This CDR3 reads CASSPGGSGANVLTF. The CDR3 DNA reads TGTGCCAGCAGTCCCGGGGGCTCTGGGGCCAACGTCCTGACTTTC.